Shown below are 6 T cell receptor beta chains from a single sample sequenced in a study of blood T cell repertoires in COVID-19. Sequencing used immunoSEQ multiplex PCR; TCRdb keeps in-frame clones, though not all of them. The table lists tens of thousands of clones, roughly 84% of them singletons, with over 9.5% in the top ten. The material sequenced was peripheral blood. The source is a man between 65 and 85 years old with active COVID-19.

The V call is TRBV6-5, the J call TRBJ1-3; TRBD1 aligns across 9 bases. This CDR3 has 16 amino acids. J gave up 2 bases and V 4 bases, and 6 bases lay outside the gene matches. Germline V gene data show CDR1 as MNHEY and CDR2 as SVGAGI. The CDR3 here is CASSSGQGRAGNTIYF. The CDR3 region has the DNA TGTGCCAGCAGTTCGGGACAGGGAAGGGCTGGAAACACCATATATTTT.

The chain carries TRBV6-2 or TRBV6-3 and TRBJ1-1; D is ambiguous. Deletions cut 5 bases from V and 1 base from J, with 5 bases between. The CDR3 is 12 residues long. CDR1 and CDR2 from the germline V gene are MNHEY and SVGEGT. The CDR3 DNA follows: TGTGCCAGCAGTAGACAGAACACTGAAGCTTTCTTT. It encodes CASSRQNTEAFF.

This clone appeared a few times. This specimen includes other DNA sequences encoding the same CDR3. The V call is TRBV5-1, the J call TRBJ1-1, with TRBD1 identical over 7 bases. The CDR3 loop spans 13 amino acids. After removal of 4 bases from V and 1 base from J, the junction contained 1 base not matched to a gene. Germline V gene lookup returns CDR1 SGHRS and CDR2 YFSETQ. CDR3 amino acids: CASSRDRNTEAFF. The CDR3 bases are TGCGCCAGCAGCCGGGACAGGAACACTGAAGCTTTCTTT.

The CDR3 sequence: CASSSSGGSKNIQYF. The DNA for the CDR3 is TGCGCCAGCAGCTCGTCAGGGGGCTCCAAAAACATTCAGTACTTC. This rearrangement joins TRBV5-1 to TRBJ2-4; TRBD1 matches at 8 bases. There are 15 residues in the CDR3. Germline V gene lookup returns CDR1 SGHRS and CDR2 YFSETQ. The J segment lost 2 bases and the V segment lost 3 bases, leaving 4 bases of the junction unmatched.

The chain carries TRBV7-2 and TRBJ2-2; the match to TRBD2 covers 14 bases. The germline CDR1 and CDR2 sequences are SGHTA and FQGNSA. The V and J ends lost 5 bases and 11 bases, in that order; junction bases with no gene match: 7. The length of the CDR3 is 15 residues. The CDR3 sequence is CASSPGLAGGGELFF. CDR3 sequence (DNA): TGTGCCAGCAGCCCCGGACTAGCGGGGGGCGGCGAGCTGTTTTTT. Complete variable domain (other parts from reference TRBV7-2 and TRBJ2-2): GAGVSQSPSNKVTEKGKDVELRCDPISGHTALYWYRQSLGQGLEFLIYFQGNSAPDKSGLPSDRFSAERTGGSVSTLTIQRTQQEDSAVYLCASSPGLAGGGELFFGEGSRLTVL.

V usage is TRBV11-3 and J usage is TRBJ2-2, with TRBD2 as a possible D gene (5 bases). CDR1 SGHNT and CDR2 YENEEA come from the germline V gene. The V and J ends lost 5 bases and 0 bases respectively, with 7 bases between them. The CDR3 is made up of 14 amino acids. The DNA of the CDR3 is TGTGCCAGCAGCCGCGGGCCGAACACCGGGGAGCTGTTTTTT. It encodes CASSRGPNTGELFF.